This note documents a single TCR beta chain sequence. This clone was counted a single time. No cognate antigen has been identified for it. The sample holds no much larger clone one base away, and base qualities are not on file. Reading the germline V gene (reference sequence) gives CDR1 MNHEY and CDR2 SMNVEV. V drops 3 bases and J drops 0 bases, leaving 9 bases in between. The CDR3 goes from the cysteine to the phenylalanine over 14 residues. Here the CDR3 DNA is all that survives: 42 bases in frame from base 1. The cohort consisted of some 670 healthy bone marrow donors. At the time of sampling, all cohort members were nominally healthy, though unrecorded immune exposures were likely present. The donor was CMV seronegative and belonged to the group of several hundred seronegative cohort members. A peripheral blood sample was provided by each donor, and peripheral blood mononuclear cells were used for TCR beta sequencing. The Qiagen DNeasy Blood Extraction Kit was used to extract genomic DNA from the blood cell samples.

These data originate in a study of cytomegalovirus exposure and HLA in healthy donors (dated by TCRdb to about 2017). With regard to the full study: An earlier analysis of 587 of the donors reported about 250 Gb of sequence data and some 100 million unique TCR beta sequences from roughly 200 million T cells. The aim of the study was to test whether cataloging public T cell receptors could identify signatures of past pathogen exposure. Five DR-DQ haplotypes were treated as single units for association and clustering because of strong linkage in the cohort. In addition to the first cohort of 666 subjects, a separate validation cohort of under 150 different subjects was used. A later analysis re-examined previously published TCR beta repertoires from roughly 650 donors and added high-resolution HLA genotyping to investigate patterns of TCR occurrence. Typing coverage differed by locus: A, B, C, DRB1 and DQB1 were typed in roughly 629-630 donors, DQA1 in about 510, DPA1 in over 600, and DPB1 in 472. Roughly 300 gigabases of sequencing data and around 85 million unique TCR sequences made up an early release that covered around 640 HLA-typed donors. Alongside the repertoire data, information on donor age, sex, ethnicity and CMV serostatus was compiled. Using immunosequencing, the study profiled T cell repertoires from about 610 subjects and related those repertoires to cytomegalovirus serostatus. In an earlier analysis of 587 of the donors, high-throughput TCR beta sequencing was used to judge whether each TCR beta V gene segment behaved as functional or pseudogenic. Both class I and class II loci were covered by HLA typing, at four-digit resolution. Among the roughly 400 genotyped donors, 81% belonged to the genetic ancestry cluster associated with self-reported Caucasian donors. Across around 400 genotyped donors of the cohort, an average of about 250,000 unique TCR beta nucleotide sequences per donor were sequenced, and roughly 20% of those sequences were non-productive. Rather than drawing on any new phenotypic data, the later analysis identified candidate immune exposures from TCR beta sequences and the way those sequences occurred across donors. Every repertoire in the discovery cohort had been generated on one and the same sequencing platform. A later genetic analysis took genome-wide SNP genotypes for about 55% of the 666 donors and used that subset as a discovery cohort. The study combined high-throughput TCR immunosequencing, statistical association of individual TCRs with disease status, and machine learning to predict cytomegalovirus infection status. Broader findings and caveats from the paper: In a later analysis, HLA-associated TCR beta chains showed more clonal expansion and lower generation probabilities than non-associated chains that were equally common. In vitro tests confirmed that a few of the cytomegalovirus-associated TCR beta chains recognize cytomegalovirus antigens. The 87-base-pair reads could not distinguish some IMGT-functional V segments, including TRBV6-2 and TRBV6-3, so those segments were excluded. In an earlier analysis of around 500 of the donors, most TCR beta V segments appeared in productive rearrangements about 87% or about 30% of the time, broadly matching IMGT annotations. A group of highly shared sequence variants was considered likely to be a technical artifact of the sequencing pipeline. Because HLA typing was unavailable for some donors at each locus, only the typed subset was used in association tests. For the cohort, immune exposure information was limited to CMV serostatus. Sequencing depth was assumed to be roughly uniform across donors in the presence/absence analyses, though that assumption may not hold. A later analysis found that most CMV-associated TCR beta chains appeared HLA-restricted, with HLA associations seemingly driven largely by CMV exposure. In the study, about 150 TCR beta chains were listed as associated with cytomegalovirus. Because counts were too low, 15 to 20 rarely observed V segments, including chromosome 9 orphons, were excluded from the earlier analysis of under 650 of the donors. Several of the top co-occurrence clusters appeared to be linked to parvovirus B19, influenza, CMV and Epstein-Barr virus, according to a later analysis. Correlated functional status among segregating V segments might be attributable to linkage disequilibrium, but an unknown experimental factor could not be ruled out. When HLA alleles, especially DR and DQ, strongly co-occurred, attributing TCR associations to individual alleles was difficult. In a later analysis, the rate of TCR association differed among HLA loci, with DRB1 alleles having the most associated TCRs and HLA-C alleles having the fewest. According to a later genetic analysis, donors in an Asian-associated ancestry cluster had fewer N-insertions in productive TCRs than the approximately 610-donor mean. In a later genetic analysis, a missense DCLRE1C variant was associated with V-gene and J-gene trimming of TCR beta chains, and the association was replicated in an independent cohort. Only TCR beta chains were sequenced in this cohort, and the absence of alpha or paired-chain data limited detectable features. Most TCR sequences were seen in very few donors, while some public TCRs were found in many individuals. The classifier was reported to diagnose cytomegalovirus status with high specificity and sensitivity in both the original cohort and the validation cohort. A later analysis associated approximately 17,000 TCR beta sequences with specific HLA alleles at a false discovery rate of 0.05. A further reported finding was that TCR beta sequences accurately predicted the HLA-A and HLA-B alleles for most subjects in the first cohort. The authors suggested that the approach could potentially be generalized to other disease states and immunological phenotypes.

Receptors were amplified or captured by the immunoSEQ multiplex PCR assay. The multiplex PCR relied on a mix of 60 forward primers for TCR Vbeta segments and 13 reverse primers for TCR Jbeta segments. The CDR3 region of rearranged TCR beta genes was amplified from genomic DNA by a multiplex PCR assay. On the Illumina HiSeq System, the amplified TCR beta libraries were sequenced as 87-base-pair reads. Per the original workflow: A later analysis tallied 75 million to 95 million unique TCR beta chains across the approximately 670 repertoires, and around 12 million of those chains were shared by two or more donors. A nearest-neighbor algorithm error-corrected the raw reads and collapsed the reads into unique sequences, merging closely related sequences to remove PCR and sequencing errors. CDR3 sequences were aligned to IMGT reference sequences to assign V, D and J gene segments. For a sequence to be retained, at least a six-nucleotide match to both a V gene segment and a J gene segment was required. A rearrangement was called productive if the CDR3 had no stop codons and remained in frame with V and J, and every other rearrangement was called non-productive. CDR3 was defined by IMGT convention, running from the second conserved V-encoded cysteine to the conserved J-encoded phenylalanine. Sequences without an unambiguous match to a single V gene segment were excluded from the earlier analysis of over 500 of the donors. In an earlier analysis of a few hundred of the donors, V segments were called functional above 56.7% productive rearrangements and were called segregating when the between-donor standard deviation exceeded 5%. To diagnose cytomegalovirus status from the catalog of TCR beta chain sequences, a statistical classification framework was built. A later analysis assigned V and J genes by comparing TCR nucleotide sequences with IMGT/GENE-DB human TR gene sequences. The TCRdist pipeline was used in a later analysis to assign CDR3 sequences and most-parsimonious VDJ recombination scenarios. In a later analysis, each TCR beta chain was defined by its CDR3 amino acid sequence together with its V-gene family, and reads without a unique V-gene family were excluded. As a way to deal with suspected cross-contamination and a sequencing artifact, a later analysis dropped roughly 620 nucleotide sequences that were highly shared and had low generation probability. In a later analysis, a clonal expansion index was calculated for each public chain from normalized within-repertoire ranks of inferred template counts. In a later analysis, generation probabilities were computed using a VDJ recombination model fitted to out-of-frame rearrangements, and the results were checked against IGoR. Hypergeometric tests were used in a later analysis to score TCR-TCR, TCR-HLA and TCR-CMV co-occurrence, with a repertoire-size bias correction applied to the TCR pairs. A later analysis estimated false discovery rates by permuting HLA or CMV assignments 20 times. In a later analysis, co-occurring TCRs were grouped using DBSCAN, with TCRdist sequence similarity added in when clustering inside HLA-allele-positive subsets. Repertoires with fewer than 30,000 or more than 120,000 public chains, plus five repertoires with anomalous nucleotide sharing, were excluded from co-occurrence clustering. The immuneACCESS repertoire file appears here via TCRdb, limited to in-frame rearrangements. These files lack a portion of the clones; in checked studies, under half of the deficit traces to unresolved V genes, and the cause of the others is not known. That table furnishes V, J and clone size, whereas the DNA furnished D and trimming. Across this sample there are some 65,000 clones, with less than 75% seen only once. The biggest ten clones account for 9.5% to 12% of the sample.

The chain uses TRBV27 and TRBJ2-7; no confident D gene assignment can be made. The sequencing input was PBMCs. The receptor comes from a woman in her 30s in good health and CMV-seronegative. The sequenced DNA is TGTGCCAGCAGTTTCAGAGACACCTCCTACGAGCAGTACTTC. The encoded protein is CASSFRDTSYEQYF.